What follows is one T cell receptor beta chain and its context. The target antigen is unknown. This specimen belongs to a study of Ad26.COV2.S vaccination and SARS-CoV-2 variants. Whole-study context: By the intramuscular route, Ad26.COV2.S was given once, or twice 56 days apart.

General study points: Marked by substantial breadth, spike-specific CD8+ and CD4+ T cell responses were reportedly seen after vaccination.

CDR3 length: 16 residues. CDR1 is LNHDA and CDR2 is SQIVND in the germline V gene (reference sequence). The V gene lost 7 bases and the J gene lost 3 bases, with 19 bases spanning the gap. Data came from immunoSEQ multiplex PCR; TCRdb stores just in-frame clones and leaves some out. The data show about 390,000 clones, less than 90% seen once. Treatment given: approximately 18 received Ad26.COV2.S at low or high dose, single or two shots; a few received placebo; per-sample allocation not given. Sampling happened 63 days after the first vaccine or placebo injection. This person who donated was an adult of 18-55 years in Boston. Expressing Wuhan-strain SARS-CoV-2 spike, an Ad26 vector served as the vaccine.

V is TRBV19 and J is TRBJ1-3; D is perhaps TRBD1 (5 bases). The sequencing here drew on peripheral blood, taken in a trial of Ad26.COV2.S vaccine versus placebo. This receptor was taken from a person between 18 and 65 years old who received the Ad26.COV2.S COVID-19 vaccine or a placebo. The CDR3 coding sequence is TGTGCCAGTACGCGAATAAGCCAGGGCTATGGAAACACCATATATTTT. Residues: CASTRISQGYGNTIYF.